The 25 T cell receptor beta chains below come from one sample, sequenced in a study of cytomegalovirus exposure and HLA in healthy donors (dated by TCRdb to the late 2010s). The library was generated by the immunoSEQ multiplex PCR assay. For the multiplex PCR, a mixture combining 60 forward primers for TCR Vbeta segments and 13 reverse primers for TCR Jbeta segments was used. Sourced from immuneACCESS, this table was stored by TCRdb with only in-frame sequences that have V and J called. A share of the clones is absent; for the studies checked, an unresolved V gene accounts for under half, and the remainder has no known explanation. The sample table contains fewer than 200,000 clones; only one count was recorded for less than 90% of them. Of the sample, around 0.21% falls within the top ten clones. What was sequenced was PBMCs. These receptors came from a girl less than two years old in good health and CMV-seronegative.

The chain couples TRBV4-2 to TRBJ2-1; 7 positions match TRBD2. Germline-derived CDR1 and CDR2 are LGHNA and YNFKEQ. This CDR3 is built from 14 residues. Unmatched junction bases numbered 4, after V lost 4 bases and J lost 4 bases. The CDR3 DNA is TGTGCCAGCAGCCCGGGGACTATATACAATGAGCAGTTCTTC. It codes for CASSPGTIYNEQFF.

The CDR3 reads CASSQESGGAGPGELFF. CDR3 nucleotide sequence: TGTGCCAGCAGCCAAGAAAGCGGGGGGGCCGGCCCCGGGGAGCTGTTTTTT. The V call is TRBV4-2, the J call TRBJ2-2; 10 nucleotides match TRBD2. CDR3 size: 17 residues. J lost 6 bases, V lost 0 bases, and 7 bases had no gene match. The germline CDR1 and CDR2 sequences are LGHNA and YNFKEQ.

The chain joins TRBV5-1 to TRBJ1-1; 8 bases line up with TRBD1. Trimming took 3 bases from V and 11 from J; bases not matched to a gene: 12. The CDR3 is 14 amino acids. Germline assignment: CDR1 SGHRS and CDR2 YFSETQ. The CDR3 spells CASSSGDRFRLAFF. CDR3 sequence (DNA): TGCGCCAGCAGCTCTGGGGACAGGTTCCGGCTCGCTTTCTTT. Together with reference TRBV5-1 and TRBJ1-1, the CDR3 gives the full variable domain: KAGVTQTPRYLIKTRGQQVTLSCSPISGHRSVSWYQQTPGQGLQFLFEYFSETQRNKGNFPGRFSGRQFSNSRSEMNVSTLELGDSALYLCASSSGDRFRLAFFGQGTRLTVV.

The rearrangement uses TRBV7-3 and TRBJ2-1; TRBD2 matches 10 bases. Looked up from germline, CDR1 is SGHTA and CDR2 is FQGTGA. The trim removed 2 bases at V and 7 bases at J, leaving 14 bases unmatched. The CDR3 is 18 amino acids. The CDR3 coding sequence is TGTGCCAGCAGCTTAGGAGTCCCAGCGGGGGGGCCTGTGAATGAGCAGTTCTTC. It specifies CASSLGVPAGGPVNEQFF.

This clone has a single count. The rearrangement joins TRBV6-1 to TRBJ2-5; 7 nucleotides line up with TRBD2. Germline loops: CDR1 MNHNS, CDR2 SASEGT. This CDR3 spans 13 amino acids. The J segment lost 5 bases and the V segment lost 6 bases, leaving 6 bases of the junction unmatched. DNA of the CDR3: TGTGCCAGCAGGGGACTAACCCTGGAGACCCAGTACTTC. Residues: CASRGLTLETQYF.

The chain has TRBV7-3 and TRBJ1-2, with 9 bases fitting TRBD1. This CDR3 has 13 amino acids. Trimming took 5 bases from V and 3 from J; bases not matched to a gene: 1. Germline-derived CDR1 and CDR2 are SGHTA and FQGTGA. CDR3 DNA: TGTGCCAGCAGCCGGGACAGGGACTATGGCTACACCTTC. Protein product: CASSRDRDYGYTF.

The chain couples TRBV5-1 to TRBJ2-7; the D gene is possibly TRBD1 (6 bases). Between the trimmed V and J ends, which lost 4 bases and 4 bases, there was a span of 9 bases. CDR3 length equals 12 residues. Germline V gives CDR1 SGHRS, CDR2 YFSETQ. CDR3 in amino acids: CASSAGQYEQYF. CDR3 DNA: TGCGCCAGCAGCGCCGGACAGTACGAGCAGTACTTC.

The count of this clone is one. V is TRBV29-1 and J is TRBJ2-5; D is unclear. V gave up 4 bases and J gave up 1 base, with 7 bases separating them. The CDR3 sequence is 12 residues long. Germline V gene lookup returns CDR1 SQVTM and CDR2 ANQGSEA. The CDR3 bases are TGCAGCGTTGTGGCGGTCCAAGAGACCCAGTACTTC. This encodes CSVVAVQETQYF. Filled out from reference TRBV29-1 and TRBJ2-5, the complete variable domain reads SAVISQKPSRDICQRGTSLTIQCQVDSQVTMMFWYRQQPGQSLTLIATANQGSEATYESGFVIDKFPISRPNLTFSTLTVSNMSPEDSSIYLCSVVAVQETQYFGPGTRLLVL.

The chain recombines TRBV5-4 with TRBJ2-7, with D perhaps matching TRBD1 (5 bases). CDR1 and CDR2 from the germline V gene are SGHNT and YYREEE (reference sequence). The CDR3 runs 13 residues. Trimming removed 0 bases at V and 6 bases at J, with 10 bases between. The CDR3 here is CASSLEGSGEQYF. In DNA form, the CDR3 reads TGTGCCAGCAGCTTGGAGGGGTCAGGCGAGCAGTACTTC.

This rearrangement joins TRBV6-1 to TRBJ2-2; tentative D call: TRBD1 (5 bases). The V end lost 4 bases, the J end lost 1 base, and 7 bases lay between the germline ends. Germline CDR1 is MNHNS and CDR2 is SASEGT. There are 14 residues in the CDR3. The CDR3 is CASSAGQNTGELFF. As DNA, the CDR3 is TGTGCCAGCAGTGCTGGACAGAACACCGGGGAGCTGTTTTTT.

The chain uses TRBV4-2 and TRBJ2-5; weak D call: TRBD2 (7 bases). The DNA end favors TRBJ2-7, so the J call may be wrong. This CDR3 contains 17 residues. The germline V gene has CDR1 LGHNA and CDR2 YNFKEQ. The CDR3 nucleotides read TGTGCCAGCAGCCAAAATTGGGGGGGGCCAACATCCTACGAGCAGTACTTC. It encodes CASSQNWGGPTSYEQYF.

This clone was detected a few times. The V gene is TRBV6-1, the J gene TRBJ2-1; TRBD1 aligns across 8 bases. V dropped 4 bases and J dropped 9; count of bases not matched to a gene: 8. This CDR3 has 14 amino acids. CDR1 MNHNS and CDR2 SASEGT come from the germline V gene. Here the CDR3 DNA reads TGTGCCAGCAGTGCCCTGACAGGGGTCGGTGAGCAGTTCTTC. It translates to CASSALTGVGEQFF.

Only one count was recorded for this clone. This rearrangement joins TRBV5-1 to TRBJ2-7, with a tentative D call TRBD2 (6 bases). This CDR3 region has 15 residues. Trimming removed 3 bases from V and 0 bases from J, with 13 bases in between. Germline CDR1 and CDR2: SGHRS and YFSETQ. DNA of the CDR3: TGCGCCAGCAGCTCCTCGGGCGGGAACTCCTACGAGCAGTACTTC. Amino acids: CASSSSGGNSYEQYF.

This sequence joins TRBV6-5 and TRBJ1-1, with D perhaps TRBD1 (6 bases). The CDR3 has 15 residues. Germline V gene lookup returns CDR1 MNHEY and CDR2 SVGAGI. With 0 bases removed from V and 4 bases from J, the gap between germline ends came to 12 bases. This CDR3 is CASSYSPTGLTEAFF. In DNA, the CDR3 is TGTGCCAGCAGTTACTCCCCGACAGGTCTCACTGAAGCTTTCTTT.

The table lists this clone with a count of one. V and J are TRBV5-1 and TRBJ2-1; 7 nucleotides align to TRBD1. Germline V gives CDR1 SGHRS, CDR2 YFSETQ. V was pared by 0 bases and J by 4 bases, with 4 bases of the junction left unmatched. This CDR3 is built from 15 residues. CDR3 sequence: CASSLEGDSYNEQFF. CDR3 in DNA: TGCGCCAGCAGCTTGGAAGGGGACAGTTACAATGAGCAGTTCTTC.

V gene TRBV15 combines with J gene TRBJ2-5; D perhaps matches TRBD1 (6 bases). The V end lost 4 bases, the J end lost 4 bases, and 16 bases lay between the germline ends. The CDR3 has 15 amino acids. CDR1 LNHNV and CDR2 YYDKDF come from the germline V gene (reference sequence). The CDR3 nucleotides read TGTGCCACCAGCAAAGGGGGTTTTATTCGAGAGACCCAGTACTTC. This translates into CATSKGGFIRETQYF. The variable domain in full, with the rest retrieved from reference TRBV15 and TRBJ2-5, is DAMVIQNPRYQVTQFGKPVTLSCSQTLNHNVMYWYQQKSSQAPKLLFHYYDKDFNNEADTPDNFQSRRPNTSFCFLDIRSPGLGDTAMYLCATSKGGFIRETQYFGPGTRLLVL.

The V call is TRBV19, the J call TRBJ2-1; D may be TRBD2 (5 bases). CDR1 and CDR2 (germline): LNHDA, SQIVND (reference sequence). V was cut by 3 bases and J by 6 bases, with 12 bases left in between. The CDR3 totals 14 residues. DNA for the CDR3: TGTGCCAGTAGTATCCAACTAGTAAGCAATGAGCAGTTCTTC. Translation: CASSIQLVSNEQFF.

The chain is built from TRBV5-4 and TRBJ2-3, with D possibly matching TRBD2 (5 bases). Germline CDR1 SGHNT, CDR2 YYREEE (reference sequence). Trimming shortened V by 0 bases and J by 8 bases, and 7 bases separated the two germline ends. The length of the CDR3 is 12 residues. CDR3: CASSLGAGTQYF. The CDR3 bases are TGTGCCAGCAGCTTGGGGGCGGGTACGCAGTATTTT.

The chain is built from TRBV9 and TRBJ2-5; the match to TRBD2 covers 10 bases. The germline V gene has CDR1 SGDLS and CDR2 YYNGEE. The CDR3 has 16 residues. Trimming removed 3 bases from V and 4 bases from J; junction bases left unmatched: 9. The CDR3 DNA reads as TGTGCCAGCAGCGCTCCCCTGGCTAGCGGGAGAGAGACCCAGTACTTC. Protein product: CASSAPLASGRETQYF.

In DNA, the CDR3 is TGTGCCAGCAGCGTAGGGTTTAGGACTACCTACAATGAGCAGTTCTTC. This gives the protein CASSVGFRTTYNEQFF. V usage is TRBV9 and J usage is TRBJ2-1; tentatively, D is TRBD2 (6 bases). This CDR3 spans 16 amino acids. V lost 0 bases to trimming and J lost 2 bases, with 12 bases between them. The V gene's germline CDR1 is SGDLS and CDR2 YYNGEE.

This clone has a single count. The chain joins TRBV19 to TRBJ2-5; perhaps TRBD2 as D (6 bases). CDR1 is LNHDA, CDR2 SQIVND, per germline (reference sequence). CDR3 size: 15 residues. The germline V and J ends were trimmed by 5 bases and 5 bases, with 18 bases remaining between them. CDR3 sequence (DNA): TGTGCCAGTAGTCCCCGTGGAGGGCCCGGGGAGACCCAGTACTTC. This sequence encodes CASSPRGGPGETQYF.

The V gene is TRBV18, the J gene TRBJ2-7, with D unclear. V was pared by 2 bases and J by 4 bases, with 9 bases between. CDR3 length: 13 amino acids. Germline V CDR1 and CDR2: KGHSH, LQKENI. CDR3 protein: CASSPVSGYEQYF. CDR3 coding DNA: TGTGCCAGCTCACCAGTGTCCGGGTACGAGCAGTACTTC.

The CDR3 spells CASSALVRDRGFLDTEAFF. CDR3 in DNA: TGCGCCAGCAGCGCTTTGGTTCGGGACAGGGGTTTTTTAGACACTGAAGCTTTCTTT. The chain has TRBV5-1 and TRBJ1-1; 10 bases are shared with TRBD1. The CDR3 contains 19 residues. V gave up 4 bases and J gave up 3 bases; unmatched junction bases: 18. Germline CDR1 SGHRS, CDR2 YFSETQ.

For this clone: One end of the junction fails to match germline, which may point to a read error. This chain links TRBV4-1 with TRBJ2-4; D is perhaps TRBD2 (6 bases). The CDR3 runs 13 residues. Per germline, CDR1 MGHRA and CDR2 YSYEKL. For the CDR3, the DNA is TGCGCCAGCAGCCAAGTGGGGGGAAAAGAGAGGCACTTC. The encoded protein is CASSQVGGKERHF.

V gene TRBV27 combines with J gene TRBJ2-3; TRBD2 is a possible D gene (5 bases). Trimming pared 2 bases from V and 0 bases from J, leaving 6 bases between. The CDR3 is 14 amino acids. Germline V gene sequence: CDR1 MNHEY, CDR2 SMNVEV (reference sequence). DNA of the CDR3: TGTGCCAGCAGTTTAAGGACTAGCACAGATACGCAGTATTTT. Encoded protein: CASSLRTSTDTQYF.